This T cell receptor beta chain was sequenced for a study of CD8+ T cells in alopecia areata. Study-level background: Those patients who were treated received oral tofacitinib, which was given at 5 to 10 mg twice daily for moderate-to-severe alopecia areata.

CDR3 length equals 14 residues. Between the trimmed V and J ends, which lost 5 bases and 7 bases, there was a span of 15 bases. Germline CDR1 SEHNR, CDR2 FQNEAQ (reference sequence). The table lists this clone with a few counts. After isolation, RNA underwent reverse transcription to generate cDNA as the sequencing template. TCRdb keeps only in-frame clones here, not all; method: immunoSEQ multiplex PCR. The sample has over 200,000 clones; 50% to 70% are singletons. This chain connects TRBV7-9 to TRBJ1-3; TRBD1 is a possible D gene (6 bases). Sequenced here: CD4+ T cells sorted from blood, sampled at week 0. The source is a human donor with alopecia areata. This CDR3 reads CASSPNRVYNTIYF. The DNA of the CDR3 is TGTGCCAGCAGCCCGAACAGGGTGTACAACACCATATATTTT.